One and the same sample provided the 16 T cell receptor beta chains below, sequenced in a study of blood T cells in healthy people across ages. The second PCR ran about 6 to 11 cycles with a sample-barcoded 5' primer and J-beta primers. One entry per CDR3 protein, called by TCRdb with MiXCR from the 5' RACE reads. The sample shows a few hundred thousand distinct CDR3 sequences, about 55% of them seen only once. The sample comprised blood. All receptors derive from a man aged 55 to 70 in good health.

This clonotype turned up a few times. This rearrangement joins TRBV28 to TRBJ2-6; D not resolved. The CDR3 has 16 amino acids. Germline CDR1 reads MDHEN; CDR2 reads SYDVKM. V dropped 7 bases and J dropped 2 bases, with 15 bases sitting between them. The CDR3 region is CASIPLRRAGANVLTF. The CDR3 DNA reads TGTGCCAGCATCCCCTTACGTCGGGCTGGGGCCAACGTCCTGACTTTC. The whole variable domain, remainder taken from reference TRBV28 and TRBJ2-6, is DVKVTQSSRYLVKRTGEKVFLECVQDMDHENMFWYRQDPGLGLRLIYFSYDVKMKEKGDIPEGYSVSREKKERFSLILESASTNQTSMYLCASIPLRRAGANVLTFGAGSRLTVL.

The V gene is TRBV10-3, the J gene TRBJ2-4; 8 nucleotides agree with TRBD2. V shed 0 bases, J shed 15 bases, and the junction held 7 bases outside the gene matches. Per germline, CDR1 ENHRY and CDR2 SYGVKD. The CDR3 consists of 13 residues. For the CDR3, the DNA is TGTGCCATCAGTGAGTCGCCGCGGGGGGCCACGTACTTC. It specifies CAISESPRGATYF.

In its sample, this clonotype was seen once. The CDR3 here is CASSVSSLVDEQFF. Here the CDR3 DNA reads TGTGCCAGCAGCGTATCCAGTCTAGTCGATGAGCAGTTCTTC. The chain uses TRBV9 and TRBJ2-1; D uncertain. V was pared by 1 base and J by 8 bases, with 13 bases between. The V gene's germline CDR1 is SGDLS and CDR2 YYNGEE. This CDR3 is built from 14 residues.

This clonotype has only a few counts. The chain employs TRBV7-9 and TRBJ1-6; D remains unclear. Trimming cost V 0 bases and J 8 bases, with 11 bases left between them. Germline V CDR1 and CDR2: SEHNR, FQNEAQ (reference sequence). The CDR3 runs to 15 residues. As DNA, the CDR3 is TGTGCCAGCAGCTTAGCGTCGACTGGGGATTCACCCCTCCACTTT. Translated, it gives CASSLASTGDSPLHF.

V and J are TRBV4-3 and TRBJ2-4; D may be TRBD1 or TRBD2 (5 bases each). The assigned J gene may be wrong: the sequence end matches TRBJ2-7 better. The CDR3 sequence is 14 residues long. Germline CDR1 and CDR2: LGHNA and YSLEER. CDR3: CASSPGPRASEQYF. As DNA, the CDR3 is TGCGCCAGCAGCCCGGGACCCCGGGCGTCCGAGCAGTACTTC.

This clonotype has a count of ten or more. CDR3 sequence reads: CASSLQGVGQPQHF. In DNA form, the CDR3 reads TGTGCCAGCAGTTTACAGGGGGTTGGACAGCCCCAGCATTTT. The V call is TRBV27, the J call TRBJ1-5, with TRBD1 matching over 7 bases. This CDR3 comprises 14 residues. The ends lost 2 bases at V and 7 bases at J; junction bases unmatched: 5. In germline, CDR1 is MNHEY, CDR2 SMNVEV (reference sequence).

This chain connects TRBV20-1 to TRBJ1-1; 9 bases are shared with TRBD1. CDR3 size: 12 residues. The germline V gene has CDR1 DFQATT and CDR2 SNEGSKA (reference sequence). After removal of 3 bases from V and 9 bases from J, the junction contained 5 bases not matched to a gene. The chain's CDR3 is CSASLDRGKAFF. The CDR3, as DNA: TGCAGTGCTAGTCTTGACAGGGGGAAAGCTTTCTTT.

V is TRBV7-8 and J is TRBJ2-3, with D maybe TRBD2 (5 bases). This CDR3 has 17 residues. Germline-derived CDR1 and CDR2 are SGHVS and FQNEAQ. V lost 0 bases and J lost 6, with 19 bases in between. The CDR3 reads CASSLARVKSWLDTQYF. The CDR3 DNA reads TGTGCCAGCAGCTTAGCGAGGGTTAAATCGTGGTTGGATACGCAGTATTTT.

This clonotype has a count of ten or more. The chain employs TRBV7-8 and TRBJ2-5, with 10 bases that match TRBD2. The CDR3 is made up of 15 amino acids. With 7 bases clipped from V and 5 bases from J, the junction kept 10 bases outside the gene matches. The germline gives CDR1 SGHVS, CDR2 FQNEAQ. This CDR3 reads CASISGRFGRETQYF. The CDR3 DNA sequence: TGTGCCAGCATTAGCGGGAGGTTCGGTCGGGAGACCCAGTACTTC.

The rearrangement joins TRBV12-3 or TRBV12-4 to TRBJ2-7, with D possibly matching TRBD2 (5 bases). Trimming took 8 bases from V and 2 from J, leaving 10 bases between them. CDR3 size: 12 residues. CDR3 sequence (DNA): TGTGCCAGCTCCGACTACCCCTACGAGCAGTACTTC. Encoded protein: CASSDYPYEQYF.

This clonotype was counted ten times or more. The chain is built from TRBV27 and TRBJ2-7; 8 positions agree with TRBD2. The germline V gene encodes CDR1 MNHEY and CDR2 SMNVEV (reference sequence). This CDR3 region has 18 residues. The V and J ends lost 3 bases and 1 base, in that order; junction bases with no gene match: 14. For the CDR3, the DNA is TGTGCCAGCAGTTTCGAAGTTGTGAGCGGGAGCTTTTCCTACGAGCAGTACTTC. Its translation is CASSFEVVSGSFSYEQYF.

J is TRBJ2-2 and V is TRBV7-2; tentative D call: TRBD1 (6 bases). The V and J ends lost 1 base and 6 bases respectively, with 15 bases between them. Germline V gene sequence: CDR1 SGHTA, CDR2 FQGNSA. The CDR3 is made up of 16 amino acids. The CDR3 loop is CASSLGGRLKPGELFF. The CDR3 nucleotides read TGTGCCAGCAGCTTAGGGGGGCGTCTTAAACCCGGGGAGCTGTTTTTT.

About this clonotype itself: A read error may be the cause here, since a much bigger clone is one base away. The CDR3 sequence: CASSDGTSGSEQFF. CDR3 DNA sequence: TGTGCCAGCAGTGACGGGACTAGCGGGAGTGAGCAGTTCTTC. The chain is built from TRBV12-3 or TRBV12-4 and TRBJ2-1; 14 bases are shared with TRBD2. The CDR3 is made up of 14 amino acids. The trim removed 5 bases at V and 9 bases at J, leaving 3 bases unmatched.

The CDR3 DNA sequence: TGTGCCAGCAGCTCCACGGGGGCAGATACGCAGTATTTT. It encodes CASSSTGADTQYF. The J gene is TRBJ2-3, the V gene TRBV7-2; weak D call: TRBD2 (6 bases). V was trimmed by 4 bases and J by 4 bases, leaving 9 bases between them. CDR1 is SGHTA and CDR2 is FQGNSA in the germline V gene. The CDR3 spans 13 residues.

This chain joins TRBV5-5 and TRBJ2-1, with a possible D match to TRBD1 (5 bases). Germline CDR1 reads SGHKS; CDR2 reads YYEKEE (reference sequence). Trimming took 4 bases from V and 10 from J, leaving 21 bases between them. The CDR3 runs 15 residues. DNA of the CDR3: TGTGCCAGCAGCCAAAGGGGTGATGGGGTGGGCGAGCAGTTCTTC. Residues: CASSQRGDGVGEQFF.

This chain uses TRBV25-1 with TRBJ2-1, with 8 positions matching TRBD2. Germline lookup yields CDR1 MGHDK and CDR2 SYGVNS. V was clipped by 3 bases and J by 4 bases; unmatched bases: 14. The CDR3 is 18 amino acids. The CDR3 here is CASSDSAILAGLYNEQFF. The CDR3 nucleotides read TGTGCCAGCAGTGACTCCGCCATTCTAGCGGGCCTTTACAATGAGCAGTTCTTC.